This T cell receptor beta chain was captured in a study of cytomegalovirus exposure and HLA in healthy donors. The overall study: Early on, a data release was issued that held some 91 million unique TCRs from HLA-typed donors. Of the donors genotyped, 398 in all, about 82% fell in the Caucasian-associated ancestry cluster. Study-level results: Productive status was seen about 90% or about 30% of the time for most TCR beta V segments in an earlier analysis.

This clone has only one observation. The antigen is undetermined. With 5 bases clipped from V and 1 base from J, the junction kept 8 bases outside the gene matches. Germline V gene lookup returns CDR1 SGHRS and CDR2 YFSETQ. This CDR3 has 16 residues. The PCR employed 60 Vbeta primers together with 13 Jbeta primers. The assay was immunoSEQ multiplex PCR, and TCRdb's table has in-frame clones only and misses some. The sample holds roughly 92,000 clones; roughly 79% are singletons and the top ten take 4.2%. Material: PBMCs. The source is a woman aged 65 to 85 in good health and CMV-seropositive. This chain links TRBV5-1 with TRBJ2-3, with 9 bases lining up with TRBD2. The CDR3, as DNA: TGCGCCAGCAGTCTCATACCTAGCGGGGGCACAGATACGCAGTATTTT. This sequence encodes CASSLIPSGGTDTQYF.